The rows below give T cell receptor beta chains drawn from one sample of a study of blood T cell repertoires in COVID-19. Produced via immunoSEQ multiplex PCR; TCRdb's table is partial and in-frame only. The repertoire consists of roughly 200,000 clones, with about 83% occurring once and the leading ten covering less than 6.5%. Material: peripheral blood. The receptors derive from a woman in her seventies with active or convalescent COVID-19. The CDR3 runs from the conserved cysteine through the conserved F or W. D genes are given only for firm matches. Size values are once, few and many counts, or a class for expanded clones, and some rows have none.

j_gene: TRBJ2-1; abundance: -; d_gene: -; v_gene: TRBV11-2; CDR3aa: CASSLSTAYNEQFF; CDR3nt: TGTGCCAGCAGCTTATCAACTGCCTACAATGAGCAGTTCTTC
j_gene: TRBJ2-3; abundance: -; d_gene: -; v_gene: TRBV27; CDR3aa: CASSLVDPDTQYF; CDR3nt: TGTGCCAGCAGTTTAGTAGATCCAGATACGCAGTATTTT
j_gene: TRBJ2-7; abundance: -; d_gene: -; v_gene: TRBV27; CDR3aa: CASSLSYRGYEQYF; CDR3nt: TGTGCCAGCAGTTTATCGTATAGGGGTTACGAGCAGTACTTC
j_gene: TRBJ2-5; abundance: -; d_gene: TRBD1; v_gene: TRBV3-1/TRBV3-2; CDR3aa: CASRRQGWKTQYF; CDR3nt: TGTGCCAGCAGGCGACAGGGGTGGAAGACCCAGTACTTC
j_gene: TRBJ2-4; abundance: -; d_gene: -; v_gene: TRBV6-5; CDR3aa: CASTTGSVNIQYF; CDR3nt: TGTGCCAGCACCACGGGGTCTGTAAACATTCAGTACTTC
j_gene: TRBJ1-1; abundance: -; d_gene: TRBD1; v_gene: TRBV3-1/TRBV3-2; CDR3aa: CASSRRQGEAFF; CDR3nt: TGTGCCAGCAGCCGGAGACAGGGTGAAGCTTTCTTT
j_gene: TRBJ2-1; abundance: -; d_gene: -; v_gene: TRBV2; CDR3aa: CASSAAGRSEQFF; CDR3nt: TGTGCCAGCAGTGCCGCAGGGCGAAGTGAGCAGTTCTTC
j_gene: TRBJ2-5; abundance: -; d_gene: -; v_gene: TRBV4-2; CDR3aa: CASSQEVGETQYF; CDR3nt: TGTGCCAGCAGCCAAGAGGTCGGAGAGACCCAGTACTTC
j_gene: TRBJ1-2; abundance: once; d_gene: TRBD1; v_gene: TRBV5-1; CDR3aa: CASSLDGQGAIGYTF; CDR3nt: TGCGCCAGCAGCTTGGATGGACAGGGGGCTATTGGTTACACCTTC
j_gene: TRBJ2-5; abundance: -; d_gene: TRBD2; v_gene: TRBV19; CDR3aa: CASSPGGGLQETQYF; CDR3nt: TGTGCCAGTAGTCCGGGAGGGGGGCTCCAGGAGACCCAGTACTTC
j_gene: TRBJ2-7; abundance: -; d_gene: TRBD2; v_gene: TRBV5-4; CDR3aa: CASSLELAGGEQYF; CDR3nt: TGTGCCAGCAGCTTGGAACTAGCGGGAGGCGAGCAGTACTTC
j_gene: TRBJ2-3; abundance: -; d_gene: TRBD2; v_gene: TRBV18; CDR3aa: CASSQLAGDTQYF; CDR3nt: TGTGCCAGCTCACAACTAGCGGGAGATACGCAGTATTTT
j_gene: TRBJ2-7; abundance: -; d_gene: TRBD2; v_gene: TRBV5-3; CDR3aa: CARSSGTSSYEQYF; CDR3nt: TGTGCCAGAAGCTCCGGGACTAGCTCCTACGAGCAGTACTTC
j_gene: TRBJ2-7; abundance: -; d_gene: -; v_gene: TRBV28; CDR3aa: CASRQSNRPYEQYF; CDR3nt: TGTGCCAGCAGGCAATCTAACAGGCCCTACGAGCAGTACTTC
j_gene: TRBJ1-2; abundance: few; d_gene: -; v_gene: TRBV6-5; CDR3aa: CASSSSGTSNYGYTF; CDR3nt: -
j_gene: TRBJ2-1; abundance: -; d_gene: TRBD1; v_gene: TRBV28; CDR3aa: CASSPQTGYNEQFF; CDR3nt: TGTGCCAGCAGTCCTCAGACAGGGTATAATGAGCAGTTCTTC
j_gene: TRBJ1-1; abundance: -; d_gene: -; v_gene: TRBV6-6; CDR3aa: CASRLGGNTEAFF; CDR3nt: TGTGCCAGCAGACTGGGGGGGAACACTGAAGCTTTCTTT
j_gene: TRBJ1-3; abundance: -; d_gene: -; v_gene: TRBV9; CDR3aa: CASSVDPAAGNTIYF; CDR3nt: TGTGCCAGCAGCGTTGATCCCGCAGCTGGAAACACCATATATTTT
j_gene: TRBJ1-4; abundance: -; d_gene: -; v_gene: TRBV9; CDR3aa: CASSRRGTASNEKLFF; CDR3nt: TGTGCCAGCAGCCGAAGGGGTACGGCGAGTAATGAAAAACTGTTTTTT
j_gene: TRBJ2-1; abundance: -; d_gene: TRBD2; v_gene: TRBV7-2; CDR3aa: CASSLESGRMNEQFF; CDR3nt: TGTGCCAGCAGCTTGGAAAGCGGGAGAATGAATGAGCAGTTCTTC
j_gene: TRBJ1-1; abundance: -; d_gene: TRBD1; v_gene: TRBV28; CDR3aa: CASRPTGVTEAFF; CDR3nt: TGTGCCAGCAGACCCACAGGGGTGACTGAAGCTTTCTTT
j_gene: TRBJ1-6; abundance: -; d_gene: -; v_gene: TRBV27; CDR3aa: CATGQRNSPLHF; CDR3nt: TGTGCCACCGGACAGAGGAATTCACCCCTCCACTTT
j_gene: TRBJ1-6; abundance: -; d_gene: -; v_gene: TRBV28; CDR3aa: CASSFDGGDNSPLHF; CDR3nt: TGTGCCAGCAGTTTCGATGGGGGGGATAATTCACCCCTCCACTTT
j_gene: TRBJ2-5; abundance: -; d_gene: -; v_gene: TRBV15; CDR3aa: CATSRGTDIQETQYF; CDR3nt: TGTGCCACCAGCAGAGGGACAGACATACAAGAGACCCAGTACTTC
j_gene: TRBJ1-3; abundance: few; d_gene: -; v_gene: TRBV11-2; CDR3aa: CASSLQRTSSGNTIYF; CDR3nt: TGTGCCAGCAGCTTGCAGCGGACGTCCTCTGGAAACACCATATATTTT
j_gene: TRBJ2-7; abundance: -; d_gene: TRBD1; v_gene: TRBV29-1; CDR3aa: CSADRGRGEQYF; CDR3nt: TGCAGCGCCGACAGGGGGCGCGGGGAGCAGTACTTC
j_gene: TRBJ2-5; abundance: -; d_gene: -; v_gene: TRBV2; CDR3aa: CASRPRPGVETQYF; CDR3nt: TGTGCCAGCAGGCCCCGTCCGGGAGTCGAGACCCAGTACTTC
j_gene: TRBJ2-7; abundance: -; d_gene: -; v_gene: TRBV19; CDR3aa: CASSIAGDSSYEQYF; CDR3nt: TGTGCCAGTAGTATAGCGGGGGACAGCTCCTACGAGCAGTACTTC
j_gene: TRBJ1-4; abundance: -; d_gene: -; v_gene: TRBV6-5; CDR3aa: CASSPERGDEKLFF; CDR3nt: TGTGCCAGCAGTCCCGAACGGGGGGATGAAAAACTGTTTTTT
j_gene: TRBJ1-2; abundance: -; d_gene: TRBD1; v_gene: TRBV28; CDR3aa: CASSLRGQGRANYGYTF; CDR3nt: TGTGCCAGCAGTTTACGGGGACAGGGAAGGGCCAACTATGGCTACACCTTC
j_gene: TRBJ2-2; abundance: -; d_gene: TRBD1; v_gene: TRBV9; CDR3aa: CASSGGDRVNTGELFF; CDR3nt: TGTGCCAGCAGCGGTGGGGACAGGGTGAACACCGGGGAGCTGTTTTTT
j_gene: TRBJ2-3; abundance: -; d_gene: -; v_gene: TRBV7-2; CDR3aa: CASSTAGWADTQYF; CDR3nt: TGTGCCAGCAGCACCGCAGGGTGGGCAGATACGCAGTATTTT
j_gene: TRBJ2-3; abundance: -; d_gene: TRBD2; v_gene: TRBV30; CDR3aa: CAWRYSGGTDTQYF; CDR3nt: TGTGCCTGGAGATATAGCGGGGGAACAGATACGCAGTATTTT
j_gene: TRBJ2-1; abundance: once; d_gene: TRBD2; v_gene: TRBV6-1; CDR3aa: CASSESAPSGSFGEQFF; CDR3nt: TGTGCCAGCAGTGAAAGTGCTCCTAGCGGGAGTTTTGGTGAGCAGTTCTTC
j_gene: TRBJ2-1; abundance: -; d_gene: -; v_gene: TRBV6-1; CDR3aa: CASSDPGLGYYNEQFF; CDR3nt: TGTGCCAGCAGTGATCCGGGACTTGGATACTACAATGAGCAGTTCTTC